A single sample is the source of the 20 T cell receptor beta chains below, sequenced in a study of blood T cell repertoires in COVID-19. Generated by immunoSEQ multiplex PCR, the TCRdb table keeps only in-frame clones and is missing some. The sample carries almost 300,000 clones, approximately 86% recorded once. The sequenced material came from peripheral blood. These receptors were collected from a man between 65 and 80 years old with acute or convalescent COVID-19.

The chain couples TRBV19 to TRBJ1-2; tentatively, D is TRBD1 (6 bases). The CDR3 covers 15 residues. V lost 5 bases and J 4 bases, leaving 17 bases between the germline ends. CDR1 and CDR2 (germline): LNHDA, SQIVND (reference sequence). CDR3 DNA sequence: TGTGCCAGTAGTGAAGACAGGAGCTGGGGCTATGGCTACACCTTC. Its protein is CASSEDRSWGYGYTF.

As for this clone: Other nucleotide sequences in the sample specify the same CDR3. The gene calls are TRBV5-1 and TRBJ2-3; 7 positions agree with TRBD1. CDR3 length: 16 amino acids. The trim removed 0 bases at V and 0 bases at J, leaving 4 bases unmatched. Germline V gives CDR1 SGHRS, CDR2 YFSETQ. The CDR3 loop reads CASSLGQGLSTDTQYF. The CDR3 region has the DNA TGCGCCAGCAGCTTGGGACAGGGCCTTAGCACAGATACGCAGTATTTT.

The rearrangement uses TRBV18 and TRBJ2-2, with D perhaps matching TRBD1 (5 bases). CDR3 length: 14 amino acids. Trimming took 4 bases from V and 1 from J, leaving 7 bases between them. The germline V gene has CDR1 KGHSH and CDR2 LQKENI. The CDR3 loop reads CASSLQENTGELFF. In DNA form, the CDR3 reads TGTGCCAGCTCACTACAGGAGAACACCGGGGAGCTGTTTTTT.

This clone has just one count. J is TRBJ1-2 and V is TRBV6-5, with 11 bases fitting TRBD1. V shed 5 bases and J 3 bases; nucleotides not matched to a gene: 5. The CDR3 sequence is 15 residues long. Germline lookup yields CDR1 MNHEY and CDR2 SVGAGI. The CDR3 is CASSRTGGLDYGYTF. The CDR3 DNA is TGTGCCAGCAGTAGGACAGGGGGCCTGGACTATGGCTACACCTTC.

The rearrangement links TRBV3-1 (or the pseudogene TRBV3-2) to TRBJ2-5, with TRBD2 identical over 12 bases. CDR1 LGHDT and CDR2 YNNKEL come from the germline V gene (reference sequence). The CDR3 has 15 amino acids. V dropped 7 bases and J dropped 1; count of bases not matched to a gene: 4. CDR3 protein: CASTWTSGVQETQYF. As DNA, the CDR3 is TGTGCCAGCACTTGGACTAGCGGGGTCCAAGAGACCCAGTACTTC.

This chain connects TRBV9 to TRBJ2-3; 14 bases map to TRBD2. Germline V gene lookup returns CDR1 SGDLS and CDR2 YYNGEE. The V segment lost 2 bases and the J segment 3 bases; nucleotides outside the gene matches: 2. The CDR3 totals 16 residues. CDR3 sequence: CASSVGTSGRTDTQYF. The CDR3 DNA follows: TGTGCCAGCAGCGTCGGGACTAGCGGGAGAACAGATACGCAGTATTTT.

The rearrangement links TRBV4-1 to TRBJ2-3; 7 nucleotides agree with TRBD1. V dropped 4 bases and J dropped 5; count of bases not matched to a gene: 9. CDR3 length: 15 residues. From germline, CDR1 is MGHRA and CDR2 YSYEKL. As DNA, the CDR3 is TGCGCCAGCAGCCCCAGAGGGGGCCTTCAAGATACGCAGTATTTT. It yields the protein CASSPRGGLQDTQYF.

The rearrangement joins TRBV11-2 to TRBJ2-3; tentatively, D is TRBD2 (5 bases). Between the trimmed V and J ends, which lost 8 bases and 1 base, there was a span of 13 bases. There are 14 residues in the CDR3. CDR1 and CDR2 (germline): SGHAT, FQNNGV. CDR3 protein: CASGRWGGTDTQYF. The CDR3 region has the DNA TGTGCCAGCGGGCGATGGGGAGGCACAGATACGCAGTATTTT. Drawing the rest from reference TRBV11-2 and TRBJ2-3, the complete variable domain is EAGVAQSPRYKIIEKRQSVAFWCNPISGHATLYWYQQILGQGPKLLIQFQNNGVVDDSQLPKDRFSAERLKGVDSTLKIQPAKLEDSAVYLCASGRWGGTDTQYFGPGTRLTVL.

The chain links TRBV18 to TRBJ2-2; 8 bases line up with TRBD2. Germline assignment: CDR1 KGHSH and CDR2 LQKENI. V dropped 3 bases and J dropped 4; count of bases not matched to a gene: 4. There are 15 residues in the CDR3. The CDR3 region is CASSPPGRATGELFF. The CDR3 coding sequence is TGTGCCAGCTCACCCCCCGGGAGGGCCACCGGGGAGCTGTTTTTT.

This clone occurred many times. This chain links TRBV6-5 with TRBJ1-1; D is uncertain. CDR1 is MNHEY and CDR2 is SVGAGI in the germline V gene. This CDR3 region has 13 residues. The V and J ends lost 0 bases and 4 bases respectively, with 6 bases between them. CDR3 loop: CASSYSGSTEAFF. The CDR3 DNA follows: TGTGCCAGCAGTTACTCGGGCAGCACTGAAGCTTTCTTT.

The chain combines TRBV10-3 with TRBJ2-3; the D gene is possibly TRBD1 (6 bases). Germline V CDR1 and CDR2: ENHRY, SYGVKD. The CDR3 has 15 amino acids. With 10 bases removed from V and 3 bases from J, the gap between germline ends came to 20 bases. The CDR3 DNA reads TGTGCCACCGCCTGGGGGCAGGCAATAACAGATACGCAGTATTTT. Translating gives CATAWGQAITDTQYF.

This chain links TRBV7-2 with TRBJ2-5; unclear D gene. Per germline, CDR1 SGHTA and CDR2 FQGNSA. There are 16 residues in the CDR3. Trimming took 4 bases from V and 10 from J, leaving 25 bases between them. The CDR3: CASSSQQLTGGVDQYF. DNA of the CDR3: TGTGCCAGCAGCTCCCAACAACTTACCGGTGGAGTGGACCAGTACTTC.

CDR3 sequence (DNA): TGTGCCAGCAGCTTAGGGGAGGGGAGTACTGAAGCTTTCTTT. Amino acids: CASSLGEGSTEAFF. This chain joins TRBV3-1 (or the pseudogene TRBV3-2) and TRBJ1-1; the D gene is possibly TRBD1 (5 bases). Germline CDR1 reads LGHDT; CDR2 reads YNNKEL (reference sequence). With 5 bases removed from V and 5 bases from J, the gap between germline ends came to 15 bases. The CDR3 runs 14 residues.

This CDR3 reads CASSEPQGRDQPQHF. Here the CDR3 DNA reads TGTGCCAGCAGTGAACCGCAGGGAAGGGATCAGCCCCAGCATTTT. J is TRBJ1-5 and V is TRBV2; D perhaps matches TRBD1 (5 bases). With 2 bases removed from V and 5 bases from J, the gap between germline ends came to 13 bases. The V gene's germline CDR1 is SNHLY and CDR2 FYNNEI. CDR3 length: 15 residues.

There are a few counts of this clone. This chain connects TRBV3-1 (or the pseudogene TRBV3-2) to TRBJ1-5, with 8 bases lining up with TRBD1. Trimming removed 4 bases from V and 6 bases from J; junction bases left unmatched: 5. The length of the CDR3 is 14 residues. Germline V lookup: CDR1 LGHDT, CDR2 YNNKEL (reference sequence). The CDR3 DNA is TGTGCCAGCAGCCCCAGGGGGCTGGGTCAGCCCCAGCATTTT. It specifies CASSPRGLGQPQHF.

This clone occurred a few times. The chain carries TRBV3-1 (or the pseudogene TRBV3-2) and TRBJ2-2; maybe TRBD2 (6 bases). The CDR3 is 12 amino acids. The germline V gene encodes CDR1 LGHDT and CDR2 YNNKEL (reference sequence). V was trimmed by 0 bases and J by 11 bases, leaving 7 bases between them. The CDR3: CASSQEGGELFF. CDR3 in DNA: TGTGCCAGCAGCCAAGAGGGGGGTGAGCTGTTTTTT.

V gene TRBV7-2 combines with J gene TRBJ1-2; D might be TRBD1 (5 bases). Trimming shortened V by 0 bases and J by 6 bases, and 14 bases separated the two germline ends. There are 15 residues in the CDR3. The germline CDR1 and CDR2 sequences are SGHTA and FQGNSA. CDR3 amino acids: CASSLAWAGRDGYTF. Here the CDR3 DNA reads TGTGCCAGCAGCTTAGCGTGGGCAGGGAGGGATGGCTACACCTTC.

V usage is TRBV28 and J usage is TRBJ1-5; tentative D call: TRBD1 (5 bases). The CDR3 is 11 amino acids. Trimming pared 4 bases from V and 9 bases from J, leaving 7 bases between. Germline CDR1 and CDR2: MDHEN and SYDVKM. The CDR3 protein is CASSYRRPQHF. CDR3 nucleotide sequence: TGTGCCAGCAGTTACAGGCGGCCCCAGCATTTT.

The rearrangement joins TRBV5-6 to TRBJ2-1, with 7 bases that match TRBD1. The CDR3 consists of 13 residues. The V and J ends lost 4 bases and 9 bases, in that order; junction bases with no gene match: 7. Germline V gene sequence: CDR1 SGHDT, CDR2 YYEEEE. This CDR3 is CASSLGTEGEQFF. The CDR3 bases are TGTGCCAGCAGCCTAGGGACAGAGGGTGAGCAGTTCTTC.

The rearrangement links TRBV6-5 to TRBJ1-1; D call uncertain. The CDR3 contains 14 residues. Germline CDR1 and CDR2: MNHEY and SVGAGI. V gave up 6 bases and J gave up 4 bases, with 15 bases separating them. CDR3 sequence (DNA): TGTGCCAGCAGCCCAAACACACGATCCACTGAAGCTTTCTTT. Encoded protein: CASSPNTRSTEAFF.